This T cell receptor beta chain comes out of a study of regulatory T cells in long-lasting Graves disease. This CDR3 is built from 17 residues. Trimming cost V 4 bases and J 0 bases, with 16 bases left between them. This clonotype showed up many times. Time point reported: newly diagnosed GD, antithyroid drugs for less than 3 months. The TCR library was made from RNA that had been extracted from PBMCs in TRIzol. The patients were enrolled through endocrinology in Xi'an, China. Through Arm-PCR of CDR3 regions and iRepertoire HTBI primers, TCR beta libraries were built. Each CDR3 protein gets one entry after TCRdb re-called the multiplex PCR reads with MiXCR. The sample shows under 700,000 distinct CDR3 sequences, around 15% of them seen only once. This same sample was also part of a study on T cells in Graves' hyperthyroidism and ophthalmopathy. From that second work: The study excluded patients with uncontrolled infection, other autoimmune disease, pregnancy or lactation. The HTBI set primed first-round TCR CDR3 RT-PCR.

The source material was peripheral blood mononuclear cells (PBMCs), sampled at new diagnosis, from a patient treated with antithyroid drugs. The rearrangement links TRBV12-3 or TRBV12-4 to TRBJ1-5, with a weak D call TRBD1 (5 bases). This TCR was sampled from a woman in her forties or fifties with Graves disease. The CDR3 region is CASSSAGGTYSNQPQHF. CDR3 DNA sequence: TGTGCCAGCAGTTCTGCCGGGGGGACGTATAGCAATCAGCCCCAGCATTTT.